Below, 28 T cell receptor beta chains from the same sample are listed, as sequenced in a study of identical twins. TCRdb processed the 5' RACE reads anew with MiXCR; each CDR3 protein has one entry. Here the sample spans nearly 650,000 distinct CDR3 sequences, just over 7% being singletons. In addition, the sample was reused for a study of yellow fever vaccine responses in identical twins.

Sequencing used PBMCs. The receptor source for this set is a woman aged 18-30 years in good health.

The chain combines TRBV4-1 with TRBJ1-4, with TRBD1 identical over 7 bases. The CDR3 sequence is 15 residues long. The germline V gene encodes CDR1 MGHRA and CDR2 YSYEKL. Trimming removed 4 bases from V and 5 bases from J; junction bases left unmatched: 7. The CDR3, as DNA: TGCGCCAGCAGCCCACCGGGACAGTGGAATGAAAAACTGTTTTTT. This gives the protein CASSPPGQWNEKLFF.

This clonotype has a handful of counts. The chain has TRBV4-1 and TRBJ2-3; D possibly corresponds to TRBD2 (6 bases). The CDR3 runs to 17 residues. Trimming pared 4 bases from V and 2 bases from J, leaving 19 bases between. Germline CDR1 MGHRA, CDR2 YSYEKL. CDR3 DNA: TGCGCCAGCAGCCTTGACGGCGGGACCTACTACACAGATACGCAGTATTTT. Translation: CASSLDGGTYYTDTQYF.

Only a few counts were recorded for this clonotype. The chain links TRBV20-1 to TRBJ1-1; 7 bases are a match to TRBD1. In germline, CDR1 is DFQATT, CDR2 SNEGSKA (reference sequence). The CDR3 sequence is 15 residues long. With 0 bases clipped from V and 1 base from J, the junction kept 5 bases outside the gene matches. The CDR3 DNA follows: TGCAGTGCTAGAGAACCGGGACAGTCGAACACTGAAGCTTTCTTT. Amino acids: CSAREPGQSNTEAFF.

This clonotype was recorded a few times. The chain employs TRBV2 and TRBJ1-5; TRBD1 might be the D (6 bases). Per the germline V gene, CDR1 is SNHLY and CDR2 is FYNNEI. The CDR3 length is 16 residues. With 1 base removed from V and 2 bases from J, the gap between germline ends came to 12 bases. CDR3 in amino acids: CASSEGFSGGNQPQHF. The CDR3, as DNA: TGTGCCAGCAGTGAAGGGTTTTCAGGGGGCAATCAGCCCCAGCATTTT.

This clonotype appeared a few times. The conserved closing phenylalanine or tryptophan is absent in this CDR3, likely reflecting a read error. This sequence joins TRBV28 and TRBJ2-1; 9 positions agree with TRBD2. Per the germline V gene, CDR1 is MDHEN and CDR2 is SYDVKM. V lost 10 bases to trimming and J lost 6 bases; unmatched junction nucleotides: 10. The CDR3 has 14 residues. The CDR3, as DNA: TGTGCCACAGGAGCGGGGGGCAGGATCAATGAGCAGTTCCTC. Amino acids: CATGAGGRINEQFL.

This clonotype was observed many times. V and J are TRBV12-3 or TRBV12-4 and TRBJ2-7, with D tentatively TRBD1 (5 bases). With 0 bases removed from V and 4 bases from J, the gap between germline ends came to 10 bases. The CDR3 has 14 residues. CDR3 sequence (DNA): TGTGCCAGCAGTTTAGCCAGGGTTGGGTACGAGCAGTACTTC. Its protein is CASSLARVGYEQYF.

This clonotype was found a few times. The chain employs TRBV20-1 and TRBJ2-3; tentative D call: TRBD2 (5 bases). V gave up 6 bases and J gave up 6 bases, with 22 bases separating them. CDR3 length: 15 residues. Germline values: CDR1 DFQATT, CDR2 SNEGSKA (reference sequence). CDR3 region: CSAPRSGTPVDTQYF. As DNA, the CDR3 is TGCAGTGCCCCGAGGAGCGGCACTCCGGTGGATACGCAGTATTTT.

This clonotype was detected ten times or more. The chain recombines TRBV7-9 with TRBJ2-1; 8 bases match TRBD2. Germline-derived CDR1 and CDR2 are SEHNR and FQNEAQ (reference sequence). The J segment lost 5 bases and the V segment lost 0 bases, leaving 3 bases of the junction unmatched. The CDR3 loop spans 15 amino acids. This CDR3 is CASSLAGLVDNEQFF. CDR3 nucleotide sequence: TGTGCCAGCAGCTTAGCGGGACTAGTGGACAATGAGCAGTTCTTC.

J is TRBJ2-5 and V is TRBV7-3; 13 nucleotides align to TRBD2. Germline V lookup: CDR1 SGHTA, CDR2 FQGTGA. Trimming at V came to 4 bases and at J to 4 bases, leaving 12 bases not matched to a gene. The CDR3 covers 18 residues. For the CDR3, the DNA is TGTGCCAGCAGCTCCAAACCCCCACTAGCGGGAGGGGGAGAGACCCAGTACTTC. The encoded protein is CASSSKPPLAGGGETQYF.

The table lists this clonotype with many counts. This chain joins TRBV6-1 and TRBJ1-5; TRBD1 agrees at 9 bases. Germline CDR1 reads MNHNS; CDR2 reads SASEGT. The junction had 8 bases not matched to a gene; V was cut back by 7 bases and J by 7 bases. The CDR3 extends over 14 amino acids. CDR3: CASTVRDRGQPQHF. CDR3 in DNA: TGTGCCAGCACCGTAAGAGACAGGGGGCAGCCCCAGCATTTT.

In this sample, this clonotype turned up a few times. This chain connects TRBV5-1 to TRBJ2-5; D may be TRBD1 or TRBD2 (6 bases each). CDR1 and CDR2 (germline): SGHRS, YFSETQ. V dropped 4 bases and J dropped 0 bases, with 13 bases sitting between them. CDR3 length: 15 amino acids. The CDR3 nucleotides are TGCGCCAGCAGCCCCGGGGGCCGGTACCAAGAGACCCAGTACTTC. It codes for CASSPGGRYQETQYF.

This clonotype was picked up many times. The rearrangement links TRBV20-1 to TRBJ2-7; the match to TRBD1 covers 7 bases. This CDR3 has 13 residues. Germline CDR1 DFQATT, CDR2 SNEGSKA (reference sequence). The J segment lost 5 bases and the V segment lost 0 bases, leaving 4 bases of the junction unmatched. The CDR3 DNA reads TGCAGTGCTAGAGACAGGGGGACCAACGAGCAGTACTTC. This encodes CSARDRGTNEQYF.

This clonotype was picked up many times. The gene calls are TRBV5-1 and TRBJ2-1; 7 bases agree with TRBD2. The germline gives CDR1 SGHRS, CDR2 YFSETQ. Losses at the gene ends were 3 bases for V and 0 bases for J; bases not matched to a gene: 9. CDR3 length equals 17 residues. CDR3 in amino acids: CASSSSPSGSSYNEQFF. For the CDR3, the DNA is TGCGCCAGCAGCTCATCCCCTAGCGGAAGCTCCTACAATGAGCAGTTCTTC.

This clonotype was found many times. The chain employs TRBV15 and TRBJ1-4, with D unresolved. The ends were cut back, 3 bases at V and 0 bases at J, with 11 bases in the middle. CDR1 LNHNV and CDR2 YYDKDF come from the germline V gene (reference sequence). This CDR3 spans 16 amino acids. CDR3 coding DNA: TGTGCCACCAGCAGGGCCACGGGTGCAACTAATGAAAAACTGTTTTTT. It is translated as CATSRATGATNEKLFF.

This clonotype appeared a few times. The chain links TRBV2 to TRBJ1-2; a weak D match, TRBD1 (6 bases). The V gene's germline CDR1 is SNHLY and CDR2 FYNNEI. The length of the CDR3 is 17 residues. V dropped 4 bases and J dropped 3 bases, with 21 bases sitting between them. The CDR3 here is CASSGSTGLVLDYGYTF. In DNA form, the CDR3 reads TGTGCCAGCAGTGGATCGACAGGATTGGTTCTGGACTATGGCTACACCTTC.

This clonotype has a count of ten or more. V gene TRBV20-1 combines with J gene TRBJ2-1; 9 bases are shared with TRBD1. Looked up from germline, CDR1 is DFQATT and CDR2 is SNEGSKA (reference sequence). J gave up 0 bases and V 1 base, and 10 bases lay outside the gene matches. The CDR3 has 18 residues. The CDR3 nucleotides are TGCAGTGCTAGAGGGGGGGGACAGGGCGAATCCTCCTACAATGAGCAGTTCTTC. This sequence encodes CSARGGGQGESSYNEQFF.

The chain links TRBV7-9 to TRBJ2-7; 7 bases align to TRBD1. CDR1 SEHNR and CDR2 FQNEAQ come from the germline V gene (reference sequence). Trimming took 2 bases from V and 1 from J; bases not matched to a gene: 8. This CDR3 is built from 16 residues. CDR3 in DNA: TGTGCCAGCAGCTTATTAGCCACAGGGGAGTCCTACGAGCAGTACTTC. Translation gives CASSLLATGESYEQYF. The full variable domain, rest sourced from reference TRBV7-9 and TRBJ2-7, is DTGVSQNPRHKITKRGQNVTFRCDPISEHNRLYWYRQTLGQGPEFLTYFQNEAQLEKSRLLSDRFSAERPKGSFSTLEIQRTEQGDSAMYLCASSLLATGESYEQYFGPGTRLTVT.

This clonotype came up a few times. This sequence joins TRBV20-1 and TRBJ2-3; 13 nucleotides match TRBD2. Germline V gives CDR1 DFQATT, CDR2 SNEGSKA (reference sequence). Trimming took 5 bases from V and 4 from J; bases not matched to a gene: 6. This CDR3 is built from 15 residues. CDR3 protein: CSAEGLAGKSDTQYF. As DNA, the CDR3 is TGCAGTGCTGAGGGACTAGCGGGGAAATCAGATACGCAGTATTTT.

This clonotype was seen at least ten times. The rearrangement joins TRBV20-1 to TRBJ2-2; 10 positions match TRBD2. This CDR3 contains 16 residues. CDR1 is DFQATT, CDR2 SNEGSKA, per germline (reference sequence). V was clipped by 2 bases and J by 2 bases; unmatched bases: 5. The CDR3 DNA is TGCAGTGCTAGATCCCGGACTAGCGGCAACACCGGGGAGCTGTTTTTT. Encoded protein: CSARSRTSGNTGELFF.

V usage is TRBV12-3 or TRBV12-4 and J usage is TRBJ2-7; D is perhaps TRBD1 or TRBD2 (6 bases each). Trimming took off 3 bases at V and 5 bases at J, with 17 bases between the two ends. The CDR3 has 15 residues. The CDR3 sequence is CASSFRGEDPHEQYF. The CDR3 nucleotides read TGTGCCAGCAGTTTTAGGGGGGAGGACCCCCACGAGCAGTACTTC.

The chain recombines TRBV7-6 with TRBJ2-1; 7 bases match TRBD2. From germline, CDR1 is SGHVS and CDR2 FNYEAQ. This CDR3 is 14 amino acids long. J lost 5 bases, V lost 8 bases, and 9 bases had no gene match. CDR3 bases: TGTGCCAGCGGGCCAGCGGGAAGAGACAATGAGCAGTTCTTC. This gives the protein CASGPAGRDNEQFF.

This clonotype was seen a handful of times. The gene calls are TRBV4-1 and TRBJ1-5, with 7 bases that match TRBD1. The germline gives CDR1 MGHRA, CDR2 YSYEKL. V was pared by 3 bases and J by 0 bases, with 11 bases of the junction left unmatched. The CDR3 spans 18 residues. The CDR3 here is CASSQEGAGTYSNQPQHF. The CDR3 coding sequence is TGCGCCAGCAGCCAGGAGGGGGCAGGGACCTATAGCAATCAGCCCCAGCATTTT.

The DNA for the CDR3 is TGTGCCAGCAGTCGCCGGGACGTAAATCAGCCCCAGCATTTT. Amino acids: CASSRRDVNQPQHF. The chain couples TRBV27 to TRBJ1-5; a weak D match, TRBD1 (5 bases). Trimming shortened V by 5 bases and J by 4 bases, and 12 bases separated the two germline ends. The CDR3 runs to 14 residues. The V gene's germline CDR1 is MNHEY and CDR2 SMNVEV (reference sequence).

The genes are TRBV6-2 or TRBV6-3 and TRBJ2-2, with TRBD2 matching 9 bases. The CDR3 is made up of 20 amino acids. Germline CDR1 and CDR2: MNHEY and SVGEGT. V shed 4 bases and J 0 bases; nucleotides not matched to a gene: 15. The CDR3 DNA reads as TGTGCCAGCAGTTTTCGCCCCCCAGGCGCTAGCGGGACGAACACCGGGGAGCTGTTTTTT. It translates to CASSFRPPGASGTNTGELFF.

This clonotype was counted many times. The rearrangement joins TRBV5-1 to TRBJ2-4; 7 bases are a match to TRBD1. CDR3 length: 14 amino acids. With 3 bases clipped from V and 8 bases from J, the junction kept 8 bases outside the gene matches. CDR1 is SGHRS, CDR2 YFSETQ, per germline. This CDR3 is CASSSGQPMDIQYF. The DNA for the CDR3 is TGCGCCAGCAGCTCGGGACAGCCTATGGACATTCAGTACTTC.

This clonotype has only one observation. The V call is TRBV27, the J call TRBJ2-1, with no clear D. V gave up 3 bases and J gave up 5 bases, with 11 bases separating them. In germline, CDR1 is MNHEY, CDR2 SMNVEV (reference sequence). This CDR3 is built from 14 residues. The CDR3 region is CASSFPARNNEQFF. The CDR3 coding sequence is TGTGCCAGCAGTTTCCCAGCGAGAAACAATGAGCAGTTCTTC.

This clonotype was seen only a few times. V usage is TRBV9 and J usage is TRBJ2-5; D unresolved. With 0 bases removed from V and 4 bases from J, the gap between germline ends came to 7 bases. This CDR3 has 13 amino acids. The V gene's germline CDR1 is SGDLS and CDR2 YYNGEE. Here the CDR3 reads CASSVDSAETQYF. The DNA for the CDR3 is TGTGCCAGCAGCGTAGATTCAGCAGAGACCCAGTACTTC.

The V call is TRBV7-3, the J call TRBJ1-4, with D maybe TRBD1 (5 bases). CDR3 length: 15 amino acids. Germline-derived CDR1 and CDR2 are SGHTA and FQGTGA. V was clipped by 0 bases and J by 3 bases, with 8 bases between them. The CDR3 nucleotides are TGTGCCAGCAGCTTAACGGGGGAGCCTAATGAAAAACTGTTTTTT. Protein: CASSLTGEPNEKLFF.